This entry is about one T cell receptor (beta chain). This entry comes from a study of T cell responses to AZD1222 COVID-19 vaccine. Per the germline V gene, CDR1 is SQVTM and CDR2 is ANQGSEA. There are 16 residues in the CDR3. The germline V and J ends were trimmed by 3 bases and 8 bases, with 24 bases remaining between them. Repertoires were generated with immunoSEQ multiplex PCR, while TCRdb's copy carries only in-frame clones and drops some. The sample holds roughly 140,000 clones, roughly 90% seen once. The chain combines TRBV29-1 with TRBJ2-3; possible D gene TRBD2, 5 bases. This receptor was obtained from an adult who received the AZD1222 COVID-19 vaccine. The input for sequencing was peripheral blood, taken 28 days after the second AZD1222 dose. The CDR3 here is CSVDPTSASRDGTQYF. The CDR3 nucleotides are TGCAGCGTTGACCCGACTTCGGCTAGCCGAGATGGTACGCAGTATTTT.